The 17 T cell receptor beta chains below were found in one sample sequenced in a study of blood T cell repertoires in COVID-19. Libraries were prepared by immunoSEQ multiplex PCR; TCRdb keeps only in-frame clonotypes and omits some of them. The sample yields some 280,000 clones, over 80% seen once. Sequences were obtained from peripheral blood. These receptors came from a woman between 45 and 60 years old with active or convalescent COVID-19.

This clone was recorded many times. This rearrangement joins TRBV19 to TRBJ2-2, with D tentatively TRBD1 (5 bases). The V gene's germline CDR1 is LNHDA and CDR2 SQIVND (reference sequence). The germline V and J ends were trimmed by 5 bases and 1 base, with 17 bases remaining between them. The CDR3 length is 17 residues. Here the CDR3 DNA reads TGTGCCAGTAGTTCCCACCAGGGAATAGGGAACACCGGGGAGCTGTTTTTT. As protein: CASSSHQGIGNTGELFF.

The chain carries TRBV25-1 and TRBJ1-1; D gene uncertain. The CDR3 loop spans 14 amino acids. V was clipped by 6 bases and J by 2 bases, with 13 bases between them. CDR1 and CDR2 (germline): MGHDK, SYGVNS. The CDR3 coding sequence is TGTGCCAGCAGAAAACCAGGACTAAACACTGAAGCTTTCTTT. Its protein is CASRKPGLNTEAFF.

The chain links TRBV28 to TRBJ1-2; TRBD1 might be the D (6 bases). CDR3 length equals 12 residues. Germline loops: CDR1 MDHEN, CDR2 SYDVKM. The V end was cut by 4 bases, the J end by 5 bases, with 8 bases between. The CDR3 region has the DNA TGTGCCAGCAGTTGGGGGCGATATGGCTACACCTTC. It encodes CASSWGRYGYTF.

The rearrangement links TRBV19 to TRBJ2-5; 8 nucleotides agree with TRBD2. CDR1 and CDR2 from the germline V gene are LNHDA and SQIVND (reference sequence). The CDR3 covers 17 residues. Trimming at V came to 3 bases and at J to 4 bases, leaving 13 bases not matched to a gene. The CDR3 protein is CASSIRGSGRSGETQYF. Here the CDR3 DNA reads TGTGCCAGTAGTATCAGGGGCAGCGGGAGATCGGGAGAGACCCAGTACTTC.

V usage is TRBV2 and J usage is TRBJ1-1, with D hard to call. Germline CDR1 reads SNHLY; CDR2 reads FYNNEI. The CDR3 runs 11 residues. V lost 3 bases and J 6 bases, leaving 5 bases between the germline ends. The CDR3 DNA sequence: TGTGCCAGCAGTGACGGGGCTGAAGCTTTCTTT. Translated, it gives CASSDGAEAFF.

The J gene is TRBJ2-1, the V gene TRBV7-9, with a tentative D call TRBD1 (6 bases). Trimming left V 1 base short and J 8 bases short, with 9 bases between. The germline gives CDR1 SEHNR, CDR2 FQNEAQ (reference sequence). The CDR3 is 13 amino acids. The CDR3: CASSLVPGDEQFF. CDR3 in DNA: TGTGCCAGCAGCTTAGTGCCAGGGGATGAGCAGTTCTTC.

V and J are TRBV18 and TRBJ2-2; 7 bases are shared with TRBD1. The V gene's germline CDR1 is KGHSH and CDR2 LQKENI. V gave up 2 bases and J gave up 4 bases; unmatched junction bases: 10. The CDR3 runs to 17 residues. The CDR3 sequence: CASSPLLETGSTGELFF. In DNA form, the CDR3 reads TGTGCCAGCTCACCATTGCTCGAGACAGGGTCCACCGGGGAGCTGTTTTTT.

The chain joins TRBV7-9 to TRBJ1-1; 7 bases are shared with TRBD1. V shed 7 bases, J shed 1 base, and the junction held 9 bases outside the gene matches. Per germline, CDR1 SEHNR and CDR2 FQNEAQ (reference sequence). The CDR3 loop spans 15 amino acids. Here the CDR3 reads CASTDPGTENTEAFF. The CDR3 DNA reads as TGTGCCAGCACCGACCCCGGGACAGAGAACACTGAAGCTTTCTTT.

The CDR3 region is CASSLFGGNTIYF. CDR3 DNA sequence: TGTGCCAGCAGTTTATTTGGCGGAAACACCATATATTTT. The gene calls are TRBV12-3 or TRBV12-4 and TRBJ1-3; D remains ambiguous. Trimming cost V 2 bases and J 4 bases, with 6 bases left between them. This CDR3 is 13 amino acids long.

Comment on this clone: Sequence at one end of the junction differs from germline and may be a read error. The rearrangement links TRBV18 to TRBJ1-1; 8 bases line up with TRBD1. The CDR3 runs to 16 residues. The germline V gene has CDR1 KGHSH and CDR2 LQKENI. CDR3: CASSSPRDRLNTEAFF. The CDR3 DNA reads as TGTGCCAGCTCATCACCTCGGGACAGGTTGAACACTGAAGCTTTCTTT.

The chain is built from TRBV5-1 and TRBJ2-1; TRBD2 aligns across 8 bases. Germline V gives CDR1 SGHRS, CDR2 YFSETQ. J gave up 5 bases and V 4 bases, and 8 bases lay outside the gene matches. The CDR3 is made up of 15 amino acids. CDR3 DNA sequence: TGCGCCAGCAGCCAGCTAGCGGGCCCCAACAATGAGCAGTTCTTC. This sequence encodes CASSQLAGPNNEQFF.

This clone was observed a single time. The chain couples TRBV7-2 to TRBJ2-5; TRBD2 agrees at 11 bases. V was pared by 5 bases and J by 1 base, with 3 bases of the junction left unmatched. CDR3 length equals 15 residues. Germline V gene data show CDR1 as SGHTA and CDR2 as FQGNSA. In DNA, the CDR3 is TGTGCCAGCAGCCGGACTAGCGGGCTCCAAGAGACCCAGTACTTC. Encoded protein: CASSRTSGLQETQYF.

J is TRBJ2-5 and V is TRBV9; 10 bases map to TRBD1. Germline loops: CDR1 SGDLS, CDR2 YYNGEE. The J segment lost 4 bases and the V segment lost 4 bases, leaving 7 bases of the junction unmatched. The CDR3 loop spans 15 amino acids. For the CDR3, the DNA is TGTGCCAGCAGCTCAACCGGGACAGGGGTAGAGACCCAGTACTTC. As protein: CASSSTGTGVETQYF.

Written as DNA, the CDR3 is TGTGCCAGCAGTGGGGTGGGTGGCAGGGAAAACATTCAGTACTTC. Residues: CASSGVGGRENIQYF. The rearrangement links TRBV2 to TRBJ2-4, with D possibly being TRBD1 (5 bases). V lost 4 bases and J 5 bases, leaving 15 bases between the germline ends. The CDR3 length is 15 residues. Germline V CDR1 and CDR2: SNHLY, FYNNEI.

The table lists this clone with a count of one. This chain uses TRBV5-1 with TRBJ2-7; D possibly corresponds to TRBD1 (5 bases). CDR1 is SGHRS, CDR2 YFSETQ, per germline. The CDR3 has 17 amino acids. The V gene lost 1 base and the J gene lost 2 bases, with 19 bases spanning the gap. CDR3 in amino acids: CASSLSSGQGVTYEQYF. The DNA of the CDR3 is TGCGCCAGCAGCTTGTCTTCCGGGCAGGGCGTAACCTACGAGCAGTACTTC.

CDR3 sequence (DNA): TGTGCCAGCACCCTTCTTAGCTCCTATAATTCACCCCTCCACTTT. It yields the protein CASTLLSSYNSPLHF. The chain carries TRBV28 and TRBJ1-6; D uncertain. Trimming shortened V by 7 bases and J by 0 bases, and 10 bases separated the two germline ends. The length of the CDR3 is 15 residues. Per germline, CDR1 MDHEN and CDR2 SYDVKM. The whole variable domain, filled in from reference TRBV28 and TRBJ1-6, reads DVKVTQSSRYLVKRTGEKVFLECVQDMDHENMFWYRQDPGLGLRLIYFSYDVKMKEKGDIPEGYSVSREKKERFSLILESASTNQTSMYLCASTLLSSYNSPLHFGNGTRLTVT.

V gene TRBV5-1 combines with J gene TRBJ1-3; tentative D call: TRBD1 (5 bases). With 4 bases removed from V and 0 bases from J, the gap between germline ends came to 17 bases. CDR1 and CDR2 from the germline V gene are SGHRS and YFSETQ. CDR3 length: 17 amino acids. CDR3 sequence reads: CASSAGPGLDSGNTIYF. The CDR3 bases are TGCGCCAGCAGCGCGGGGCCAGGACTAGACTCTGGAAACACCATATATTTT.